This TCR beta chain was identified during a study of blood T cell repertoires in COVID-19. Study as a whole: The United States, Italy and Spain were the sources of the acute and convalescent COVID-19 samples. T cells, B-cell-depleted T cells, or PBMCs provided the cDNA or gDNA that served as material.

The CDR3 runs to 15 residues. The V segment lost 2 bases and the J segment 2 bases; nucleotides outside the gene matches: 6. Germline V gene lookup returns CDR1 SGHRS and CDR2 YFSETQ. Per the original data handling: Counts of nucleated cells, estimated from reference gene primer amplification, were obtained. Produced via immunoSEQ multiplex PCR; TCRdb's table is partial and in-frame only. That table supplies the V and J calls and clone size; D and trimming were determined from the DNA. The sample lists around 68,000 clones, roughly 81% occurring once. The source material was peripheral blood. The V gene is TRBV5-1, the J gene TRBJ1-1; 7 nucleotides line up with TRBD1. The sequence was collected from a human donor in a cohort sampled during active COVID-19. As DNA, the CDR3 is TGCGCCAGCAGCTTAGGAGACAGGGCCAACACTGAAGCTTTCTTT. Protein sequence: CASSLGDRANTEAFF.